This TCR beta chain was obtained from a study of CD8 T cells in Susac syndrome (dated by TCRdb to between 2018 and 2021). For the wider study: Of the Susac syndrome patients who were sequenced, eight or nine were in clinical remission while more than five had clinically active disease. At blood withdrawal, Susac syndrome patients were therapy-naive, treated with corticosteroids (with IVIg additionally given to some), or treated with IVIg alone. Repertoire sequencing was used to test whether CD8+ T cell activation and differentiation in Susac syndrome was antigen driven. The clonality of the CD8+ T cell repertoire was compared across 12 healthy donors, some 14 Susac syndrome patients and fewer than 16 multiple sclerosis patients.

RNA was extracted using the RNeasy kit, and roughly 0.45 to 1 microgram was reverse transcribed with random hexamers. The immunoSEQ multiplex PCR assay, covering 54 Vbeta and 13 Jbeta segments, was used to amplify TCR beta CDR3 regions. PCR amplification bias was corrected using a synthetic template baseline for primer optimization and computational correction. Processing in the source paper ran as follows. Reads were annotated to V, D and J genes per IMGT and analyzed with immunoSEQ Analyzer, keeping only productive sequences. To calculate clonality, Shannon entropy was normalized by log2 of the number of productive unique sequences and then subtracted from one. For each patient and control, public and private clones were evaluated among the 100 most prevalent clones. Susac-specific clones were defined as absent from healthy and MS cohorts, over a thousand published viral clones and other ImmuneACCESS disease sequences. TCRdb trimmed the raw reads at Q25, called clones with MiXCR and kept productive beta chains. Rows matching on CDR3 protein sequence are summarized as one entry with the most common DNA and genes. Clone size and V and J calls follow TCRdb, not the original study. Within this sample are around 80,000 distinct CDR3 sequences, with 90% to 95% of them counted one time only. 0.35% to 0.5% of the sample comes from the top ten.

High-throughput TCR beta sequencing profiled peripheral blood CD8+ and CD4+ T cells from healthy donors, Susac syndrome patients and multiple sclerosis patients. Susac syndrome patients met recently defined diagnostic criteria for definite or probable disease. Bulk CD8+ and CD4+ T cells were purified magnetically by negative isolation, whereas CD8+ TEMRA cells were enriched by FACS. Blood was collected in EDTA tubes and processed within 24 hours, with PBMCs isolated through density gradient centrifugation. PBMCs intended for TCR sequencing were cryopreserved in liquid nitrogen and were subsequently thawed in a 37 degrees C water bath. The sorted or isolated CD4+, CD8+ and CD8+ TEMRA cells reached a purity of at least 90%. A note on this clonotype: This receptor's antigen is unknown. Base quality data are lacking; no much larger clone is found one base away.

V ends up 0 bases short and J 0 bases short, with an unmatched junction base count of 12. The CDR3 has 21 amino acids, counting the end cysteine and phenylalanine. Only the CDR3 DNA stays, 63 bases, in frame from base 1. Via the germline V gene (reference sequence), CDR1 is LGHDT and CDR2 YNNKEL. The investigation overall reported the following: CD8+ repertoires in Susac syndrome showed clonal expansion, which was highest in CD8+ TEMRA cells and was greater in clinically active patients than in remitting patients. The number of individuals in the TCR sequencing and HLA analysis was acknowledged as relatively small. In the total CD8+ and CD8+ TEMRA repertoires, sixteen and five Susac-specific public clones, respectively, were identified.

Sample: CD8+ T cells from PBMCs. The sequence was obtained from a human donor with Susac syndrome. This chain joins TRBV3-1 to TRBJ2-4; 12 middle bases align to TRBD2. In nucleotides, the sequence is TGTGCCAGCAGCCAAGATTTCCTAGCGGGAGGGTCGCCCTTAGCCAAAAACATTCAGTACTTC. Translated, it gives CASSQDFLAGGSPLAKNIQYF.